Listed below are T cell receptor beta chains from one sample, sequenced in a study of T cell repertoires in cytomegalovirus infection. No antigen has been identified for these receptors. TCRdb analysed the reads with MiXCR anew, one entry per CDR3 protein. The sample contains hundreds of thousands of distinct CDR3 sequences, 32% of which appear only once. The sequences come from cultured CD8+ T cells from PBMCs, collected from culture after CMV antigen stimulation. These receptors were obtained from a human donor in good health (CMV status not recorded). Some clones in this sample may be carry-over from other donors' samples. Both conserved end residues are part of each CDR3. Fields, in order: J gene, D gene, V gene, clone size, CDR3 DNA, CDR3 protein. A D gene is named only where the DNA matches it firmly. Clone size is shown for a subset of rows, as once, few, many or a class of expanded clone.

>TRBJ1-6|-|TRBV6-6|-
TGTGCCAGCACACAGCCTAATTCACCCCTCCACTTT
CASTQPNSPLHF
>TRBJ2-1|TRBD2|TRBV6-6|few
TGTGCCAGCACGAAACGGGGGGGTCCATATGAGCAGTTCTTC
CASTKRGGPYEQFF
>TRBJ2-7|TRBD1|TRBV27|-
TGTGCCAGCAGTCCCTCATCCGACAGGGCCGCGAGCACGTACTTC
CASSPSSDRAASTYF
>TRBJ1-5|TRBD1|TRBV6-5|few
TGTGCCAGCTCAAACAGTTACAGGGGCCATCAGCCCCAGCATTTT
CASSNSYRGHQPQHF
>TRBJ2-6|-|TRBV2|few
TGTGCCAGCAGTGGCTGGTCTGGGGCCAACGTCCTGACTTTC
CASSGWSGANVLTF
>TRBJ1-5|-|TRBV28|-
TGTGCCAGCAGTTTCGACAGGTTTGAGCAGCCCCAGCATTTT
CASSFDRFEQPQHF
>TRBJ2-5|TRBD2|TRBV7-2|-
TGTGCCAGCAGCTTGGTGAGCGGGGCCGTACAAGAGACCCAGTACTTC
CASSLVSGAVQETQYF
>TRBJ1-2|-|TRBV5-1|-
TGCGCCCTAGAGGAGGGGTTAAACTATGGCTACACCTTC
CALEEGLNYGYTF
>TRBJ2-1|-|TRBV15|-
TGTGCCACCAGCCCGACGGATACAGGATTCCTATACAATGAGCAGTTCTTC
CATSPTDTGFLYNEQFF
>TRBJ2-2|TRBD1|TRBV7-6|many
TGTGCCAGCAGCTTAAGGGGGCATGGCACCGGGGAGCTGTTTTTT
CASSLRGHGTGELFF
>TRBJ1-6|-|TRBV6-5|-
TGTGCCAGCGGGGACGGTCTACGCCAATCACCCCTCCACTTT
CASGDGLRQSPLHF
>TRBJ1-1|-|TRBV7-8|few
TGTGCCAGCAGCTTCTCCGAGGCTCCTGAAGCTTTCTTT
CASSFSEAPEAFF
>TRBJ1-6|-|TRBV7-9|-
TGTGCCAGCAGCTCCCCCGCTAGGCGAGGGCATAATTCACCCCTCCACTTT
CASSSPARRGHNSPLHF
>TRBJ1-1|-|TRBV7-6|-
TGTGCCAGCAGCTCCGGACAGTTCGGGACTGAAGCTTTCTTT
CASSSGQFGTEAFF
>TRBJ1-4|-|TRBV18|-
TGTGCCAGCTCACCACTCAGTCGGGGGAGACATGAAAAACTGTTTTTT
CASSPLSRGRHEKLFF
>TRBJ1-2|TRBD1|TRBV7-9|many
TGTGCCAGCAGCTTAGGGGACAGAACCTATGGCTACACCTTC
CASSLGDRTYGYTF
>TRBJ2-1|-|TRBV7-6|many
TGTGCCAGCAGCTTAGTTTCCGGTCCAGGGTCCTACAATGAGCAGTTCTTC
CASSLVSGPGSYNEQFF
>TRBJ1-5|-|TRBV12-3/TRBV12-4|many
TGTGCCAGCAGTTTAGAGGGGGGGGCAAATTTTAATCAGCCCCAGCATTTT
CASSLEGGANFNQPQHF
>TRBJ1-5|-|TRBV10-3|few
TGTGCCATCAGTGAGAGGCGGGGTAGCAATCAGCCCCAGCATTTT
CAISERRGSNQPQHF
>TRBJ2-1|-|TRBV7-9|-
TGTGCCAGCCTTAAAGGCCTCTACAATGAGCAGTTCTTC
CASLKGLYNEQFF